These T cell receptor beta chains were read from a single sample in a study of cytomegalovirus exposure and HLA in healthy donors. The assay was immunoSEQ multiplex PCR, and TCRdb's table has in-frame clones only and misses some. The table lists about 180,000 clones, around 80% of them singletons, with around 1.4% in the top ten. Sequencing input: PBMCs. These receptors came from a girl aged 10-17 years in good health and CMV-seropositive. CDR3s include the opening cysteine and the closing phenylalanine or tryptophan. The D gene is left open where the match is weak. Only part of the rows carry a size: once, few, many, or a class if the clone is expanded.

TRBV12-5,TRBJ1-5,-,-,CASGLDTGRWGSGQPQHF,TGTGCTAGTGGTTTGGACACAGGGAGATGGGGTTCAGGGCAGCCCCAGCATTTT
TRBV7-9,TRBJ2-5,-,-,CASSLRGKETQYF,TGTGCCAGCAGCTTAAGGGGAAAGGAGACCCAGTACTTC
TRBV30,TRBJ2-1,few,-,CAWVTDYNEQFF,TGTGCCTGGGTGACTGACTACAATGAGCAGTTCTTC
TRBV7-2,TRBJ1-1,-,-,CASSIGQNTEAFF,TGTGCCAGCAGCATAGGACAGAACACTGAAGCTTTCTTT
TRBV5-4,TRBJ1-1,few,TRBD1,CASSLDRGIAEAFF,TGTGCCAGCAGCTTGGACAGGGGCATAGCTGAAGCTTTCTTT
TRBV18,TRBJ2-3,-,-,CASSPTGSTDTQYF,TGTGCCAGCTCACCAACCGGGAGCACAGATACGCAGTATTTT
TRBV19,TRBJ1-1,few,-,CASSIRAGGSTEAFF,TGTGCCAGTAGTATTCGGGCGGGGGGGAGTACTGAAGCTTTCTTT
TRBV10-3,TRBJ2-2,-,-,CAITEGGTGELFF,TGTGCCATCACCGAAGGGGGTACCGGGGAGCTGTTTTTT
TRBV18,TRBJ2-7,-,-,CASSLTPEEQYF,TGTGCCAGCTCATTGACACCTGAGGAGCAGTACTTC
TRBV7-2,TRBJ2-7,-,TRBD1,CASSFDRGREQYF,TGTGCCAGCAGCTTCGACAGGGGGCGAGAGCAGTACTTC